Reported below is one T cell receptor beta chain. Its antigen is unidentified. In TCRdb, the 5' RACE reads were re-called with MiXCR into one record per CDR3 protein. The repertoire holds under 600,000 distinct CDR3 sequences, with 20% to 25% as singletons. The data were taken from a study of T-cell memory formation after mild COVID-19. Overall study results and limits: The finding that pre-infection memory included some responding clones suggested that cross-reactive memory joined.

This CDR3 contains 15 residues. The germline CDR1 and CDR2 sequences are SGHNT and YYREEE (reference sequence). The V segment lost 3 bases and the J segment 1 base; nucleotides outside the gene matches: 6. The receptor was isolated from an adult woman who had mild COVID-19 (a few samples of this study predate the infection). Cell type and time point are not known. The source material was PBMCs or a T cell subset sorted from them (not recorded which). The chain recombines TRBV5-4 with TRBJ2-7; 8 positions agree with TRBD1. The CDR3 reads CASSSDRGNSYEQYF. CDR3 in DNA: TGTGCCAGCAGCTCCGACAGGGGAAATTCCTACGAGCAGTACTTC.